Shown below are 10 T cell receptor beta chains from a single sample sequenced in a study of shared clonotypes between healthy human individuals. The protocol was immunoSEQ multiplex PCR, while the TCRdb copy is restricted to in-frame clones and leaves out a portion. Of fewer than 3 million clones listed, around 90% are singletons. The source material was naive CD4+ T cells from PBMCs. Described subset: CD45RA+ positively selected. The receptors here all came from a young man in good health. Some clones in this sample may be carry-over from other donors' samples.

The rearrangement links TRBV11-3 to TRBJ2-1, with D possibly matching TRBD2 (6 bases). Trimming removed 0 bases at V and 9 bases at J, with 18 bases between. Per the germline V gene, CDR1 is SGHNT and CDR2 is YENEEA. The CDR3 sequence is 16 residues long. The CDR3 sequence is CASSLDKRLGFIEQFF. The CDR3 bases are TGTGCCAGCAGCTTAGATAAGAGACTAGGGTTCATTGAGCAGTTCTTC.

This chain links TRBV7-6 with TRBJ1-1; TRBD1 agrees at 9 bases. This CDR3 has 15 amino acids. Trimming removed 5 bases from V and 6 bases from J; junction bases left unmatched: 10. Germline V gene sequence: CDR1 SGHVS, CDR2 FNYEAQ. The CDR3 nucleotides read TGTGCCAGCAGCCGTATGTCCCGGGACAGGGCTGAAGCTTTCTTT. Its translation is CASSRMSRDRAEAFF.

This clone was recorded only once. The chain couples TRBV28 to TRBJ1-6, with unresolved D. CDR3 size: 12 residues. Germline loops: CDR1 MDHEN, CDR2 SYDVKM. The germline V and J ends were trimmed by 6 bases and 12 bases, with 12 bases remaining between them. DNA for the CDR3: TGTGCCAGCAGCTCCCCTCCGGAACCCCTCCACTTT. Its protein product is CASSSPPEPLHF. Supplemented by reference TRBV28 and TRBJ1-6, the full variable domain reads DVKVTQSSRYLVKRTGEKVFLECVQDMDHENMFWYRQDPGLGLRLIYFSYDVKMKEKGDIPEGYSVSREKKERFSLILESASTNQTSMYLCASSSPPEPLHFGNGTRLTVT.

The chain has TRBV7-8 and TRBJ2-7; perhaps TRBD2 as D (5 bases). Between the trimmed V and J ends, which lost 1 base and 1 base, there was a span of 14 bases. Germline V gene lookup returns CDR1 SGHVS and CDR2 FQNEAQ. The CDR3 has 16 residues. This CDR3 reads CASSLGPGRESYEQYF. The CDR3 region has the DNA TGTGCCAGCAGCTTAGGTCCCGGACGGGAATCCTACGAGCAGTACTTC.

This clone showed up just once. The chain couples TRBV5-1 to TRBJ2-7; 9 nucleotides match TRBD2. Per germline, CDR1 SGHRS and CDR2 YFSETQ. Trimming took 4 bases from V and 5 from J; bases not matched to a gene: 10. This CDR3 comprises 15 residues. This CDR3 reads CASSKRSGSSNEQYF. The CDR3 nucleotides read TGCGCCAGCAGCAAACGTAGCGGGAGTTCCAACGAGCAGTACTTC. Drawing the rest from reference TRBV5-1 and TRBJ2-7, the complete variable domain is KAGVTQTPRYLIKTRGQQVTLSCSPISGHRSVSWYQQTPGQGLQFLFEYFSETQRNKGNFPGRFSGRQFSNSRSEMNVSTLELGDSALYLCASSKRSGSSNEQYFGPGTRLTVT.

The chain uses TRBV28 and TRBJ2-2, with unresolved D. The CDR3 runs to 11 residues. Germline CDR1 MDHEN, CDR2 SYDVKM. Between the trimmed V and J ends, which lost 1 base and 9 bases, there was a span of 3 bases. CDR3 bases: TGTGCCAGCAGTTTATACCGGGAGCTGTTTTTT. This sequence encodes CASSLYRELFF.

The V call is TRBV14, the J call TRBJ2-1; the D is unclear. V was shortened by 0 bases and J by 10 bases, with 10 bases between the two germline ends. This CDR3 comprises 13 residues. Germline assignment: CDR1 SGHDN and CDR2 FVKESK. Here the CDR3 reads CASSQDLGYEQFF. For the CDR3, the DNA is TGTGCCAGCAGCCAAGATCTCGGGTACGAGCAGTTCTTC.

The V call is TRBV19, the J call TRBJ1-1; D unresolved. Looked up from germline, CDR1 is LNHDA and CDR2 is SQIVND (reference sequence). V lost 7 bases and J lost 0, with 12 bases in between. The CDR3 extends over 14 amino acids. CDR3 in DNA: TGTGCCAGTATTTCTGGCCGGCTGAACACTGAAGCTTTCTTT. Translation: CASISGRLNTEAFF.

In this sample, this clone turned up a few times. The same CDR3 arises from other DNA sequences in this sample as well. The V gene is TRBV6-6, the J gene TRBJ1-5, with D hard to call. The CDR3 is 14 residues long. V lost 2 bases and J 1 base, leaving 6 bases between the germline ends. The germline CDR1 and CDR2 sequences are MNHNY and SVGAGI (reference sequence). The CDR3: CASSYPESNQPQHF. Here the CDR3 DNA reads TGTGCCAGCAGTTACCCGGAAAGCAATCAGCCCCAGCATTTT.

The chain combines TRBV28 with TRBJ2-7, with 8 nucleotides matching TRBD1. V lost 5 bases to trimming and J lost 3 bases; unmatched junction nucleotides: 15. The germline V gene encodes CDR1 MDHEN and CDR2 SYDVKM. This CDR3 is 17 amino acids long. CDR3 protein: CASSGPGTGGIFYEQYF. The CDR3 DNA follows: TGTGCCAGCAGTGGGCCCGGGACAGGAGGGATCTTCTACGAGCAGTACTTC.